Listed here is a single T cell receptor beta chain. Those who participated ranged in age from about 18 to 95 years and resided in about two dozen US areas. Authors' methods: Amplification with reference gene primers provided the estimates of nucleated cell counts. Some clones are missing from TCRdb's copy, which holds only in-frame ones; the method was immunoSEQ multiplex PCR. V, J and clone size derive from that table, while D and trimming were established from the DNA sequence. The sample lists some 100,000 clones, 65% to 90% seen once, with less than 3.5% in the top ten. The sample is drawn from a study of blood T cell repertoires in COVID-19. Overall study: The United States, Italy and Spain were the sources of the acute and convalescent COVID-19 samples. PBMCs, B-cell-depleted T cells, or T cells were the source of the cDNA or gDNA that made up the material.

The V end was cut by 1 base, the J end by 7 bases, with 30 bases between. The CDR3 runs to 20 residues. The source is a woman between 45 and 65 years old who had recovered from COVID-19. The source material was PBMCs or T cells enriched from blood (not recorded which). The rearrangement links TRBV5-3 to TRBJ1-5; no reliable D call. TRBV5-3 is marked as an open reading frame, function uncertain. CDR3 sequence: CARSLISFDRPRWGGQPQHF. For the CDR3, the DNA is TGTGCCAGAAGCTTGATTTCTTTTGACCGGCCCCGATGGGGAGGGCAGCCCCAGCATTTT.